Sequencing of this T cell receptor beta chain was carried out in a study of blood T cell repertoires in COVID-19. Study overall: PBMCs, B-cell-depleted T cells, or T cells provided the cDNA or gDNA that made up the material.

This CDR3 region has 15 residues. The V and J ends lost 6 bases and 5 bases respectively, with 19 bases between them. Germline CDR1 LNHDA, CDR2 SQIVND (reference sequence). Profiling relied on immunoSEQ multiplex PCR, and the TCRdb table lists in-frame clones only, not all of them. The sample shows fewer than 250,000 clones, 75% to 85% of them seen only once. The receptor's source is a human donor in a cohort sampled during active COVID-19. The chain combines TRBV19 with TRBJ1-2; the D gene is possibly TRBD1 (5 bases). The source material was peripheral blood. The CDR3 DNA reads TGTGCCAGTAGCGGGGCCCGGGCGGGAGCATATGGCTACACCTTC. Translated, it gives CASSGARAGAYGYTF.